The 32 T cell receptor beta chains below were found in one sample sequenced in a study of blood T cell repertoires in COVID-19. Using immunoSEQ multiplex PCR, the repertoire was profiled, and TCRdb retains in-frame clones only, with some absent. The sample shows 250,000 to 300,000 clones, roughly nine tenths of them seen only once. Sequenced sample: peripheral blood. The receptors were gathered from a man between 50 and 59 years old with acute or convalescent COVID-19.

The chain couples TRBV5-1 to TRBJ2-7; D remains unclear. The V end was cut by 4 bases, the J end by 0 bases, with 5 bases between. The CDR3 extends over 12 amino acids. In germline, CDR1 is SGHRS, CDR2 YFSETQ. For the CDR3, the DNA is TGCGCCAGCAGCGTTAGCTCCTACGAGCAGTACTTC. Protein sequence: CASSVSSYEQYF.

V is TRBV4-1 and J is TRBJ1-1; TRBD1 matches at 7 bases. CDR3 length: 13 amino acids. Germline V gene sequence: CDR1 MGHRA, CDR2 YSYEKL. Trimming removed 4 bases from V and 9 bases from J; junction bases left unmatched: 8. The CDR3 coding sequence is TGCGCCAGCAGCCGGCAAGACAGGGAGCAAGCTTTCTTT. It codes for CASSRQDREQAFF.

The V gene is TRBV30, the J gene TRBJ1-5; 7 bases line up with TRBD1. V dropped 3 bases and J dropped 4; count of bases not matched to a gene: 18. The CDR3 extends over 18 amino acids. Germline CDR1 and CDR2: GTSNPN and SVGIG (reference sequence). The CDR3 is CAWSFGLSSGTDNQPQHF. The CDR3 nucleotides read TGTGCCTGGAGCTTCGGCTTATCGTCCGGGACAGATAATCAGCCCCAGCATTTT.

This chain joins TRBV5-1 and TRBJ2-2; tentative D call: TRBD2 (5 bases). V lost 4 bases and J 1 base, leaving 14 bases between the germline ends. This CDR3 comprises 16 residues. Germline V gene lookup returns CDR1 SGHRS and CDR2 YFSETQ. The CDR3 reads CASSLLGGGNTGELFF. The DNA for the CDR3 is TGCGCCAGCAGCCTTCTCGGAGGAGGGAACACCGGGGAGCTGTTTTTT.

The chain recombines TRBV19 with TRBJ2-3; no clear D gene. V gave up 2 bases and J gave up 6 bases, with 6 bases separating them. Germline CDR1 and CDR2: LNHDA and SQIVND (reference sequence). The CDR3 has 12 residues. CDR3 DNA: TGTGCCAGTAGTATACGAGAGGATACGCAGTATTTT. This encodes CASSIREDTQYF.

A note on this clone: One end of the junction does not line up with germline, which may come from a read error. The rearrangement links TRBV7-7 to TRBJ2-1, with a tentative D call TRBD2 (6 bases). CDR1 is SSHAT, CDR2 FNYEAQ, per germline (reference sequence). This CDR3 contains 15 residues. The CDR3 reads CASSPTTGDRNEQFF. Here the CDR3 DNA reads TGTGCTAGCAGCCCCACAACGGGGGATAGGAATGAGCAGTTCTTC.

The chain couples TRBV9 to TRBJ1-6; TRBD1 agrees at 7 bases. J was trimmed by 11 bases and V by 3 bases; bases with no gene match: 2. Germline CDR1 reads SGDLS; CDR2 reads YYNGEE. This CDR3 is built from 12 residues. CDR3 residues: CASSATGTPLHF. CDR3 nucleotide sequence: TGTGCCAGCAGCGCGACAGGGACACCCCTCCACTTT.

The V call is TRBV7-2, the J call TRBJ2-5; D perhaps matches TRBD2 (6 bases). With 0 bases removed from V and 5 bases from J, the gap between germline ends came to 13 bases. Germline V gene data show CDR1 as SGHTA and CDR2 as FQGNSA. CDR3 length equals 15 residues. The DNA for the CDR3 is TGTGCCAGCAGCTTAGCGCGGGGTAAACAGGAGACCCAGTACTTC. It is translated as CASSLARGKQETQYF.

Here the CDR3 DNA reads TGCAGCGTTGGAGGGTTTGTAGAGACCCAGTACTTC. Translated: CSVGGFVETQYF. The chain couples TRBV29-1 to TRBJ2-5, with D possibly matching TRBD2 (5 bases). Per the germline V gene, CDR1 is SQVTM and CDR2 is ANQGSEA. The CDR3 length is 12 residues. The V gene lost 4 bases and the J gene lost 4 bases, with 10 bases spanning the gap.

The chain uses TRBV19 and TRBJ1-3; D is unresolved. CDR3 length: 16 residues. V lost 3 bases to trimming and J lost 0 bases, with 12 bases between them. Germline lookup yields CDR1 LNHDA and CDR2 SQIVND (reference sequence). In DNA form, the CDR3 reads TGTGCCAGTAGTATTACTGCGGAACCCTCTGGAAACACCATATATTTT. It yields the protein CASSITAEPSGNTIYF.

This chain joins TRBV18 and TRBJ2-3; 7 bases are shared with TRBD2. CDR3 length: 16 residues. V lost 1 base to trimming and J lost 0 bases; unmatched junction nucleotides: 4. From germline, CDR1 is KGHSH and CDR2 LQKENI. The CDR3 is CASSPRGGMSTDTQYF. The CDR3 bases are TGTGCCAGCTCACCACGGGGAGGGATGAGCACAGATACGCAGTATTTT.

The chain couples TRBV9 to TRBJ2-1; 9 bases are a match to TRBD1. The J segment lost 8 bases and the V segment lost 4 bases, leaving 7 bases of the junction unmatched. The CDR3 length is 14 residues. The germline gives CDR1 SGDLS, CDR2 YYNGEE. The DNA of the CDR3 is TGTGCCAGCAGCCACGGACAGGGGAGTTATGAGCAGTTCTTC. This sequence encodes CASSHGQGSYEQFF.

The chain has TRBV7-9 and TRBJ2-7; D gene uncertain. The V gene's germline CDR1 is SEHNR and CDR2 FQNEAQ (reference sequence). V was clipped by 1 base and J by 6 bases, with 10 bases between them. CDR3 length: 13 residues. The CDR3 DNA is TGTGCCAGCAGCTTAGTCAACGGCGGCGAGCAGTACTTC. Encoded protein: CASSLVNGGEQYF. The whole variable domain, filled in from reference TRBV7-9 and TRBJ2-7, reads DTGVSQNPRHKITKRGQNVTFRCDPISEHNRLYWYRQTLGQGPEFLTYFQNEAQLEKSRLLSDRFSAERPKGSFSTLEIQRTEQGDSAMYLCASSLVNGGEQYFGPGTRLTVT.

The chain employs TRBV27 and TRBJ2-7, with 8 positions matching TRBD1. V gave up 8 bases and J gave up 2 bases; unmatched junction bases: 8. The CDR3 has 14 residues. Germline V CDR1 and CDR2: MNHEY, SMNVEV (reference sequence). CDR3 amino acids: CASWPDREPYEQYF. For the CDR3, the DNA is TGTGCCAGCTGGCCGGACAGGGAACCCTACGAGCAGTACTTC.

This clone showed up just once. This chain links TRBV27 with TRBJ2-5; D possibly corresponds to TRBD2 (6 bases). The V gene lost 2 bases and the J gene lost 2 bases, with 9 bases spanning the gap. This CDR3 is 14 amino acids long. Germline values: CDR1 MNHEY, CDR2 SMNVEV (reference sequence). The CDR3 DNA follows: TGTGCCAGCAGTTTAGCGGGGACGCAAGAGACCCAGTACTTC. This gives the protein CASSLAGTQETQYF.

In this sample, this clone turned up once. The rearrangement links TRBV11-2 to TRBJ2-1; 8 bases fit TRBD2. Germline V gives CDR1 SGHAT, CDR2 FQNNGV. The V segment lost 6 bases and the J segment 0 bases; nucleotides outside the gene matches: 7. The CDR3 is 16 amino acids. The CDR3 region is CASRDIRGGSYNEQFF. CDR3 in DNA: TGTGCCAGCAGAGATATACGGGGGGGCTCCTACAATGAGCAGTTCTTC.

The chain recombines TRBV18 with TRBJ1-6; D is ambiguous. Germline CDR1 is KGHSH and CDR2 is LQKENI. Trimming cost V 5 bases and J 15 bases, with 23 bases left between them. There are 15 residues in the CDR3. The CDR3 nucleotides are TGTGCCAGCTCAACGACTGACAATTACGGCGGGAGCCTCCACTTT. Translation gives CASSTTDNYGGSLHF.

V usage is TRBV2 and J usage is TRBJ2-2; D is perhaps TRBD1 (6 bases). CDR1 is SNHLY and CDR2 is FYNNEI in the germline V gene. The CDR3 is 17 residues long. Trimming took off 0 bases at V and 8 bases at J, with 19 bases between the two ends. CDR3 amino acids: CASSEALSPGQFGELFF. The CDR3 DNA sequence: TGTGCCAGCAGTGAAGCGCTGTCGCCCGGACAGTTTGGGGAGCTGTTTTTT.

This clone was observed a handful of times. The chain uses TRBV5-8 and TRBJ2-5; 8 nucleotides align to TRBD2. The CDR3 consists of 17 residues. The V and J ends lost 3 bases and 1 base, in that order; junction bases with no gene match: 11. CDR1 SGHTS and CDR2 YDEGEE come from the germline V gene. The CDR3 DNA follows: TGTGCCAGCAGCTGGGTGAGGCTTCTAGCGGGCCAAGAGACCCAGTACTTC. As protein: CASSWVRLLAGQETQYF.

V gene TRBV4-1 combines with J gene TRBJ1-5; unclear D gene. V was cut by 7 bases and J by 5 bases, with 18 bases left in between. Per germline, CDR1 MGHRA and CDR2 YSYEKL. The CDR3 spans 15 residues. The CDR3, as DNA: TGCGCCAGCACCACCCACGTCGTACTCGATCAGCCCCAGCATTTT. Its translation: CASTTHVVLDQPQHF.

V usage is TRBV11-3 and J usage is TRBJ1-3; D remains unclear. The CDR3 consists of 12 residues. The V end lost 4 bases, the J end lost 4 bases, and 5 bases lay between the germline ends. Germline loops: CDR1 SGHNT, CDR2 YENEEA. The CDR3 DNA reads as TGTGCCAGCAGCTCCGGGGGAAACACCATATATTTT. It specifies CASSSGGNTIYF.

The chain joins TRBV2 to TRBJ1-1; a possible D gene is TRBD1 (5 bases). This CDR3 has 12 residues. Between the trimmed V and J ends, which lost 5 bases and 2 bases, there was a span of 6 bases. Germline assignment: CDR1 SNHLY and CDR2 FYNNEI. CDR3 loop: CASSWGNTEAFF. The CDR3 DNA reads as TGTGCCAGCAGTTGGGGCAACACTGAAGCTTTCTTT.

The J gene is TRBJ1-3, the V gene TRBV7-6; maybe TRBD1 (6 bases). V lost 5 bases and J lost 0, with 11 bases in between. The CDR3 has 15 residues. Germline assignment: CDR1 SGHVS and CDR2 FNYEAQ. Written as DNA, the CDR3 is TGTGCCAGCAGCCCGGACAGCCACTCTGGAAACACCATATATTTT. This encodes CASSPDSHSGNTIYF.

CDR3 residues: CATRGAVTDTQYF. The CDR3 DNA reads as TGTGCCACGCGGGGGGCGGTCACAGATACGCAGTATTTT. The rearrangement joins TRBV25-1 to TRBJ2-3; TRBD2 agrees at 8 bases. This CDR3 comprises 13 residues. Germline CDR1 is MGHDK and CDR2 is SYGVNS. Losses at the gene ends were 10 bases for V and 2 bases for J; bases not matched to a gene: 5.

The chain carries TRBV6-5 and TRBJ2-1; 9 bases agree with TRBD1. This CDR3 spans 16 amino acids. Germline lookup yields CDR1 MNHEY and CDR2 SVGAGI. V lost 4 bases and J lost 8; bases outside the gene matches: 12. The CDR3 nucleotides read TGTGCCAGCAGTTCTTTCGACAGGGGGGGCCTCTATGAGCAGTTCTTC. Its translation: CASSSFDRGGLYEQFF.

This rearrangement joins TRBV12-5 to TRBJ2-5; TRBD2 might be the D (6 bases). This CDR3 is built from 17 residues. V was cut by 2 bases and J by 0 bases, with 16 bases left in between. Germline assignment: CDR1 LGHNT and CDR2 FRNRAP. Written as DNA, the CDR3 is TGTGCTAGTGGTTTGACTCCGGGACTCCCGTACCAAGAGACCCAGTACTTC. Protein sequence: CASGLTPGLPYQETQYF.

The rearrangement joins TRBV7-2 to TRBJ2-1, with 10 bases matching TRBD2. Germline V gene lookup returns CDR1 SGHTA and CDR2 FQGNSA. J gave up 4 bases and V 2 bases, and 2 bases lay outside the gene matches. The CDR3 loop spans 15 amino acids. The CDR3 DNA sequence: TGTGCCAGCAGCTTAACTAGCGGGGATTACAATGAGCAGTTCTTC. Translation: CASSLTSGDYNEQFF.

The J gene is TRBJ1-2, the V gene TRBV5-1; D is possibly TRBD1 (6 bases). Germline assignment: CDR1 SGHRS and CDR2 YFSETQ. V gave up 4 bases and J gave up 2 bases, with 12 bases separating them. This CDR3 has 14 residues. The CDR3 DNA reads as TGCGCCAGCAGCCAGGACAGTTCAAACTATGGCTACACCTTC. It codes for CASSQDSSNYGYTF.

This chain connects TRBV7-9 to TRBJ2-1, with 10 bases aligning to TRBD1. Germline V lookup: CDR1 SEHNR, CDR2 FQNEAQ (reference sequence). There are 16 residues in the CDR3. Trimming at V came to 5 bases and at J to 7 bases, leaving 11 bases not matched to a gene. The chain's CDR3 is CASSPRTGGRSNEQFF. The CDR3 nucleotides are TGTGCCAGCAGCCCCCGGACAGGGGGAAGAAGTAATGAGCAGTTCTTC.

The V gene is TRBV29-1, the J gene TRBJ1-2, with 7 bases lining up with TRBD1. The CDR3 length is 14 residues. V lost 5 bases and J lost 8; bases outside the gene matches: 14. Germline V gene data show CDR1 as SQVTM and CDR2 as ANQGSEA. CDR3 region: CSVQTGNAGQGYTF. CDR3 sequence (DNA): TGCAGCGTTCAGACAGGGAACGCAGGTCAAGGCTACACCTTC.

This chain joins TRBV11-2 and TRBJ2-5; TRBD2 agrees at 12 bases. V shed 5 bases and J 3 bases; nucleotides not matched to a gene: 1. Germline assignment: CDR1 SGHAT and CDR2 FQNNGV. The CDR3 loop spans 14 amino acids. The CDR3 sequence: CASSRTSGEETQYF. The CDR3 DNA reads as TGTGCCAGCAGCCGGACTAGCGGGGAAGAGACCCAGTACTTC.

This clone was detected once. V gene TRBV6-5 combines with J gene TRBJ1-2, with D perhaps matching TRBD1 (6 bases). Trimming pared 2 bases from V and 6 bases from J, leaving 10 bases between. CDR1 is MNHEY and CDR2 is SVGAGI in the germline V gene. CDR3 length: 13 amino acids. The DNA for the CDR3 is TGTGCCAGCAGTTACAGCAGGGGCGATGGCTACACCTTC. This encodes CASSYSRGDGYTF.